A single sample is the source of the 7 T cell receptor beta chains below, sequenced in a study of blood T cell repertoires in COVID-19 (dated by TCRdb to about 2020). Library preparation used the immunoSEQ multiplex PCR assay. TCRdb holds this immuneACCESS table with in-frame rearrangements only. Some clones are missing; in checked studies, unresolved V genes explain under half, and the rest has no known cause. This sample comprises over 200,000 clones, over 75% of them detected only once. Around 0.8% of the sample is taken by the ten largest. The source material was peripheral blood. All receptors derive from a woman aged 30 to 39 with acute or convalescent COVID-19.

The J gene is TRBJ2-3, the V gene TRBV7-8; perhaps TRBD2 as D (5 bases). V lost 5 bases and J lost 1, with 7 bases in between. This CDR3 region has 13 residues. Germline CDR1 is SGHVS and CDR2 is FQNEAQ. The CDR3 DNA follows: TGTGCCAGCAGCCGGGGAGGCACAGATACGCAGTATTTT. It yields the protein CASSRGGTDTQYF.

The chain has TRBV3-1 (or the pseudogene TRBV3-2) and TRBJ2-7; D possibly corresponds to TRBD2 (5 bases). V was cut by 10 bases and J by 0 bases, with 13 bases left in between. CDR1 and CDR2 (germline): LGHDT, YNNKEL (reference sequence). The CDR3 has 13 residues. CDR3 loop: CANGLRNSYEQYF. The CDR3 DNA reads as TGTGCCAACGGACTGCGAAACTCCTACGAGCAGTACTTC.

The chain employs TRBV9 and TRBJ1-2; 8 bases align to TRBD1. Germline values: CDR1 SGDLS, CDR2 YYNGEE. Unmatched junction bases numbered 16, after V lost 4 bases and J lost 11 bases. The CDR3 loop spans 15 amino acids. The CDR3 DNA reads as TGTGCCAGCAGCTCCCCCAGGGGGCAAGGTTGGAGTTACACCTTC. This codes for CASSSPRGQGWSYTF.

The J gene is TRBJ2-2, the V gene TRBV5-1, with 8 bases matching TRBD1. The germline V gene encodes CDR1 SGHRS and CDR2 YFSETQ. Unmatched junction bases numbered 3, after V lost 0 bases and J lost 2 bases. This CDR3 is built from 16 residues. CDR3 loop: CASSLGTGLNTGELFF. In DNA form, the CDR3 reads TGCGCCAGCAGCTTGGGGACAGGGCTCAACACCGGGGAGCTGTTTTTT.

CDR3 in DNA: TGTGCCAGTAGGGGGGGACAGGGGAACGAGCAGTACTTC. Translated: CASRGGQGNEQYF. The rearrangement links TRBV19 to TRBJ2-7; 10 nucleotides align to TRBD1. This CDR3 is built from 13 residues. V lost 6 bases, J lost 5 bases, and 4 bases stayed unmatched. Germline V gene lookup returns CDR1 LNHDA and CDR2 SQIVND (reference sequence).

CDR3 nucleotide sequence: TGCGCCAGCAGCATCGGACAGGGTGAAGCTTTCTTT. Encoded protein: CASSIGQGEAFF. The chain employs TRBV5-1 and TRBJ1-1; 8 bases align to TRBD1. CDR1 is SGHRS and CDR2 is YFSETQ in the germline V gene. V lost 4 bases, J lost 7 bases, and 3 bases stayed unmatched. The CDR3 runs 12 residues.

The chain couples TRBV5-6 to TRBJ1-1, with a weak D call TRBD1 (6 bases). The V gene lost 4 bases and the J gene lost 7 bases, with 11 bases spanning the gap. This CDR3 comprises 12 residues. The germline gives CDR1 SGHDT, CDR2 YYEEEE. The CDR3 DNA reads TGTGCCAGCAGCCGGACAGAACTTGAAGCTTTCTTT. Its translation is CASSRTELEAFF.